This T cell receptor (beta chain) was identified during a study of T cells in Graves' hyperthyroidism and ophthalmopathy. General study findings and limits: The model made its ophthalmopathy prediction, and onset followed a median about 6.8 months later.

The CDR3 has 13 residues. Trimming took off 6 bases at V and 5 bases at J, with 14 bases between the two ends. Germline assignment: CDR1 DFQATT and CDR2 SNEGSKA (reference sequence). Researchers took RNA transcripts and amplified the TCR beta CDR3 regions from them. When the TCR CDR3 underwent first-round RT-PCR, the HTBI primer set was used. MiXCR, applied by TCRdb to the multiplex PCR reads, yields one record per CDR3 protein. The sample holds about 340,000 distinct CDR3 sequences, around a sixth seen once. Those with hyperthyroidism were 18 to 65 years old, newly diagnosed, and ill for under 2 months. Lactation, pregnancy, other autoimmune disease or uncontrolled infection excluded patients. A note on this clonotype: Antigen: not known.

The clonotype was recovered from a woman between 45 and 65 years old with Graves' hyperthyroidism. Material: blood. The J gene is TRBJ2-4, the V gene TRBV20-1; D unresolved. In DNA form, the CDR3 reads TGCAGTGCACGACCTTATGCCCAAAACATTCAGTACTTC. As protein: CSARPYAQNIQYF.